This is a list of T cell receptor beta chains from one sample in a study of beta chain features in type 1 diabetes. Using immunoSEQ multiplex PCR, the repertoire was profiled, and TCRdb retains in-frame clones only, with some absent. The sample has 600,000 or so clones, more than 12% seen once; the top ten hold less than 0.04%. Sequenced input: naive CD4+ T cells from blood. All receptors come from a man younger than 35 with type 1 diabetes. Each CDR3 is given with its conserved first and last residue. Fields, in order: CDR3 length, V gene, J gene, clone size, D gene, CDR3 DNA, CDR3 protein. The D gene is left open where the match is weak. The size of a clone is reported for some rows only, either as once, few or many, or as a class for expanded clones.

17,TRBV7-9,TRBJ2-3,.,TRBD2,TGTGCCAGCAGCTCGCGGACTAGCGGGCAAATTCAGGATACGCAGTATTTT,CASSSRTSGQIQDTQYF
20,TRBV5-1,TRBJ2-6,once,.,TGCGCCAGCAGCTTGGCCCGGGGGGCAGGGGCGAGCTCTGGGGCCAACGTCCTGACTTTC,CASSLARGAGASSGANVLTF
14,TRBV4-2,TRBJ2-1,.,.,TGTGCCAGCAGCCAAGATCCCCCCTACAATGAGCAGTTCTTC,CASSQDPPYNEQFF
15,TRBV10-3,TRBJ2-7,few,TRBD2,TGTGCCATCAGTGAGTCTCACGGGGGGGCCTGGGAGCAGTACTTC,CAISESHGGAWEQYF
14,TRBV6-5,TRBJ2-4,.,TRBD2,TGTGCCAGCAGTCTTCTAGCGGGGGATGGCATTCAGTACTTC,CASSLLAGDGIQYF
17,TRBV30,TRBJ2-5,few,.,TGTGCCTGGAGTCCACAGGGCGGGAGAGGTTTTCTGGAGACCCAGTACTTC,CAWSPQGGRGFLETQYF
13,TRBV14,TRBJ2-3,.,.,TGTGCCAGCAGCAAAAAACCCACAGATACGCAGTATTTT,CASSKKPTDTQYF
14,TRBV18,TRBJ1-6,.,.,TGTGCCAGCTCACCGAGTGCCTTTGAGTCACCCCTCCACTTT,CASSPSAFESPLHF
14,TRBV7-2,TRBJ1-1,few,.,TGTGCCAGCAGCTTAACCGGGGGCGGCACTGAAGCTTTCTTT,CASSLTGGGTEAFF
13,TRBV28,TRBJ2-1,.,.,TGTGCCAGCAGTTTCCCTAATGGCAATGAGCAGTTCTTC,CASSFPNGNEQFF